Shown below are 17 T cell receptor beta chains from a single sample sequenced in a study of tissue T cells after allogeneic stem cell transplantation. Assay: immunoSEQ multiplex PCR; the TCRdb copy retains only in-frame clones and omits some. The data show more than 45,000 clones, roughly 73% seen once. The sequenced sample was sorted cells pooled from one or two spleens. The receptors derive from a pool of C57BL/6 mice in good health.

This clone was observed a single time. Gene names and germline refer to mouse. The read comes to an end 1 residue before the CDR3 does, leaving the germline J gene to fill in the end. This chain uses TRBV19 with TRBJ2-5; D is possibly TRBD2 (6 bases). In germline, CDR1 is FNHDT, CDR2 SITEND (reference sequence). The V end was cut by 0 bases, the J end by 3 bases, with 8 bases between. CDR3 size: 14 residues. CDR3 sequence: CASSIVWGQDTQYF. The sequenced part of the CDR3 DNA is TGTGCCAGCAGTATAGTCTGGGGACAAGACACCCAGTAC.

In regard to this clone: Genes and germline are mouse. The read halts 1 residue ahead of the CDR3 end, with the missing end drawn from the germline J gene. The V gene is TRBV31, the J gene TRBJ1-1, with D uncertain. This CDR3 spans 13 amino acids. CDR1 and CDR2 (germline): GKSSPN, SITVG. The V end was cut by 3 bases, the J end by 6 bases, with 14 bases between. CDR3 protein: CAWSLRGEAEVFF. The sequenced part of the CDR3 DNA is TGTGCCTGGAGCCTCCGCGGGGAGGCAGAAGTCTTC.

Regarding this clone: The genes are named according to mouse. Sequencing ends 1 residue short of the CDR3 end; the germline J gene provides the rest. V gene TRBV14 combines with J gene TRBJ1-4; the D gene is possibly TRBD1 (6 bases). V was clipped by 0 bases and J by 3 bases, with 6 bases between them. CDR1 and CDR2 (germline): SGHDT, FRDEAV. This CDR3 is 14 amino acids long. The CDR3 sequence is CASSFWDTNERLFF. CDR3 DNA (partial): TGTGCCAGCAGTTTCTGGGACACCAACGAAAGATTATTT.

As for this clone: Here the gene names and germline are mouse. Partial CDR3 DNA: TGTGCCAGCAGCCAAGAGGGGACAACCAACGAAAGATTATTT. Translated, it gives CASSQEGTTNERLF. The CDR3, in full, reads CASSQEGTTNERLFF. The V and J genes are TRBV5 and TRBJ1-4, with D perhaps TRBD1 (6 bases). The read terminates 1 residue ahead of where the CDR3 ends, so the germline J gene completes it. This CDR3 is built from 15 residues. CDR1 is LGHNA, CDR2 YNLKQL, per germline (reference sequence). Trimming cost V 0 bases and J 3 bases, with 8 bases left between them.

To note about this clone: Mouse gene names apply. From the germline J gene comes the end of the CDR3, since the read stops 1 residue before it. V and J are TRBV31 and TRBJ2-4; 14 nucleotides line up with TRBD2. The ends lost 0 bases at V and 2 bases at J; junction bases unmatched: 7. CDR3 length: 18 amino acids. In germline, CDR1 is GKSSPN, CDR2 SITVG. The CDR3 here is CAWSLGTGGARDQNTLYF. The CDR3 bases that were read are TGTGCCTGGAGTCTCGGGACTGGGGGGGCGCGAGATCAAAACACCTTGTAC.

To note about this clone: Here the gene names and germline are mouse. From the germline J gene comes the end of the CDR3, since the read stops 1 residue before it. The chain is built from TRBV13-1 and TRBJ2-5; 10 bases are a match to TRBD1. Germline V gives CDR1 NSHNY, CDR2 SYGAGN. The junction had 2 bases not matched to a gene; V was cut back by 3 bases and J by 4 bases. This CDR3 is 14 amino acids long. The CDR3 sequence is CASSGGQGKDTQYF. Incomplete CDR3 DNA: TGTGCCAGCAGTGGGGGACAGGGGAAAGACACCCAGTAC.

This clone occurred a few times. The listed genes are named as in mouse. The read stops 1 residue short of the end of the CDR3; the missing end is completed from the germline J gene. The rearrangement joins TRBV5 to TRBJ2-7; tentatively, D is TRBD1 (6 bases). Deletions cut 3 bases from V and 0 bases from J, with 9 bases between. This CDR3 has 14 amino acids. CDR1 is LGHNA, CDR2 YNLKQL, per germline (reference sequence). CDR3 protein: CASSHDRSSYEQYF. The sequenced CDR3 bases are TGTGCCAGCAGCCATGACAGGAGCTCCTATGAACAGTAC.

This clone was picked up a small number of times. These gene names are mouse names. The read ends 1 residue shy of where the CDR3 ends; the end is completed using the germline J gene. This chain links TRBV26 with TRBJ2-7; TRBD1 matches 7 bases. Germline V gene lookup returns CDR1 KGHPV and CDR2 FQNQEV (reference sequence). J was trimmed by 7 bases and V by 3 bases; bases with no gene match: 6. This CDR3 has 13 amino acids. The DNA read from the CDR3 is TGTGCCAGCAGTCTTGACAGGGTTGGAGAACAGTAC. As protein: CASSLDRVGEQY. The entire CDR3 protein is CASSLDRVGEQYF. Full variable domain (remainder filled in from reference TRBV26 and TRBJ2-7): NSKVIQTPRYLVKGQGQKAKMRCIPEKGHPVVFWYQQNKNNEFKFLINFQNQEVLQQIDMTEKRFSAECPSNSPCSLEIQSSEAGDSALYLCASSLDRVGEQYFGPGTRLTVL.

Turning to this clone: Genes and germline come from the mouse. The read finishes 1 residue shy of the CDR3 end, and the germline J gene is used to complete it. The rearrangement joins TRBV13-2 to TRBJ2-5; no clear D gene. CDR3 length: 13 residues. V lost 3 bases and J 1 base, leaving 6 bases between the germline ends. Germline V CDR1 and CDR2: NNHNN, SYGAGS (reference sequence). Incomplete CDR3 DNA: TGTGCCAGCGGTGGGGGAGACCAAGACACCCAGTAC. It translates to CASGGGDQDTQY. The whole CDR3 region reads CASGGGDQDTQYF.

About this clone itself: Mouse germline and gene names are used. With the read ending 1 residue before the CDR3 end, the germline J gene is used to fill in that end. V usage is TRBV13-2 and J usage is TRBJ2-1; 10 bases match TRBD2. V dropped 4 bases and J dropped 6; count of bases not matched to a gene: 4. Germline CDR1 is NNHNN and CDR2 is SYGAGS (reference sequence). The CDR3 spans 14 residues. Incomplete CDR3 DNA: TGTGCCAGCGGTCTCCGGACTGGGGGTGCTGAGCAGTTC. Amino acids: CASGLRTGGAEQF. From start to end, the CDR3 is CASGLRTGGAEQFF.

About this clone: Genes and germline come from the mouse. The DNA ends 1 residue before the CDR3 does, and the rest of the CDR3 is filled in from the germline J gene. The gene calls are TRBV13-2 and TRBJ2-1; the D gene is possibly TRBD2 (6 bases). Germline V gene sequence: CDR1 NNHNN, CDR2 SYGAGS (reference sequence). This CDR3 is 14 amino acids long. The germline V and J ends were trimmed by 1 base and 1 base, with 6 bases remaining between them. The CDR3 spells CASGDLGNYAEQFF. The DNA read from the CDR3 is TGTGCCAGCGGTGATCTGGGGAACTATGCTGAGCAGTTC.

This clone was seen a handful of times. Any gene name here is a mouse gene name. The observed sequence ends 1 residue before the CDR3 terminus, with the missing tail filled in from the germline J gene. The V and J genes are TRBV13-3 and TRBJ2-7; possibly TRBD2 for D (6 bases). V lost 6 bases and J 0 bases, leaving 13 bases between the germline ends. This CDR3 contains 14 residues. Germline V CDR1 and CDR2: NNHDY, SYVADS. Incomplete CDR3 DNA: TGTGCCAGCACCCTGGGGAGGAGCTCCTATGAACAGTAC. Residues: CASTLGRSSYEQY. The entire CDR3 is CASTLGRSSYEQYF.

Comments on this clone: Gene names denote mouse genes. The read comes to an end 1 residue before the CDR3 does, leaving the germline J gene to fill in the end. The sample holds other DNA sequences that translate to the same CDR3. This chain links TRBV1 with TRBJ2-7; 8 nucleotides match TRBD2. Germline CDR1 reads NSQYPW; CDR2 reads LRSPGD (reference sequence). The CDR3 contains 13 residues. With V trimmed by 3 bases and J by 2 bases, 0 bases remained unmatched. The CDR3 DNA, read in part, is TGCACCTGCAGTGCTGGGGGGGCCTATGAACAGTAC. It encodes CTCSAGGAYEQY. The complete CDR3 protein is CTCSAGGAYEQYF.

In this sample, this clone turned up a few times. The gene names here belong to mouse. The observed sequence ends 1 residue before the CDR3 terminus, with the missing tail filled in from the germline J gene. The V and J genes are TRBV16 and TRBJ2-7; a weak D match, TRBD1 (5 bases). The V gene's germline CDR1 is SGHSA and CDR2 FRNQAP. The CDR3 is 12 amino acids. V was trimmed by 3 bases and J by 4 bases, leaving 7 bases between them. The CDR3 DNA, read in part, is TGTGCAAGCAGCTTCCAGGGATATGAACAGTAC. Amino acid sequence: CASSFQGYEQY. In full, the CDR3 reads CASSFQGYEQYF.

This clone appeared a few times. Germline and genes: mouse. Read coverage stops 1 residue before the CDR3 terminus; the germline J gene supplies the remainder. V and J are TRBV14 and TRBJ2-7; D is uncertain. Trimming cost V 5 bases and J 1 base, with 7 bases left between them. Germline V gene sequence: CDR1 SGHDT, CDR2 FRDEAV. This CDR3 spans 12 amino acids. CDR3 DNA (partial): TGTGCCAGCAGCCTACAGTCCTATGAACAGTAC. It specifies CASSLQSYEQY. The whole CDR3 reads CASSLQSYEQYF. The variable domain in full, completed from reference TRBV14 and TRBJ2-7, reads EAGVTQSPRYAVLQEGQAVSFWCDPISGHDTLYWYQQPRDQGPQLLVYFRDEAVIDNSQLPSDRFSAVRPKGTNSTLKIQSAKQGDTATYLCASSLQSYEQYFGPGTRLTVL.

Concerning this clone: Germline and genes here are mouse. The observed sequence ends 1 residue before the CDR3 terminus, with the missing tail filled in from the germline J gene. The J gene is TRBJ2-3, the V gene TRBV5; TRBD2 matches 12 bases. Trimming at V came to 0 bases and at J to 0 bases, leaving 1 base not matched to a gene. This CDR3 contains 17 residues. Per germline, CDR1 LGHNA and CDR2 YNLKQL (reference sequence). The CDR3 protein is CASSQDGTGGSAETLYF. Partial CDR3 DNA: TGTGCCAGCAGCCAAGATGGGACTGGGGGGAGTGCAGAAACGCTGTAT.

As concerns this clone: The gene symbols are mouse symbols. The read is 1 residue too short to cover the CDR3 end, so that end is filled in from the germline J gene. The rearrangement joins TRBV2 to TRBJ1-3; D ambiguous. V lost 0 bases to trimming and J lost 1 base, with 7 bases between them. The CDR3 extends over 15 amino acids. Germline lookup yields CDR1 LGHNA and CDR2 YSYQKL. The sequenced part of the CDR3 DNA is TGTGCCAGCAGCCAAGAAGGGCAGTCTGGAAATACGCTCTAT. Translating it yields CASSQEGQSGNTLY. The whole CDR3 sequence is CASSQEGQSGNTLYF. Combining the CDR3 with reference TRBV2 and TRBJ1-3 gives the whole variable domain DPKIIQKPKYLVAVTGSEKILICEQYLGHNAMYWYRQSAKKPLEFMFSYSYQKLMDNQTASSRFQPQSSKKNHLDLQITALKPDDSATYFCASSQEGQSGNTLYFGEGSRLIVV.